The next 7 T cell receptor beta chains were all read from a single sample in a study of shared clonotypes between healthy human individuals (dated by TCRdb to the early 2020s). For the CD8 naive samples, CD45RO-negative cells were positively selected for CCR7, yielding a CD45RA+CCR7+ population from which TemRA cells were excluded. The library was obtained by the immunoSEQ multiplex PCR assay. The table was pulled from immuneACCESS by TCRdb, which kept in-frame rearrangements only. Such tables lose some clones; where checked, under half of the loss comes from unresolved V genes, and the rest has no known cause. The sample table shows 630,000 or so clones, and 95% to 98% are seen once. The ten largest clones capture less than 0.35% of the sample. The sequenced sample was naive CD8+ T cells sorted from blood. In light of the paper, this sample's cell subset or site label describes: CD45RA+CCR7+. The receptors derive from a man in his thirties or forties in good health.

The V gene is TRBV9, the J gene TRBJ2-2, with D uncertain. Germline CDR1 is SGDLS and CDR2 is YYNGEE. The V end lost 0 bases, the J end lost 4 bases, and 10 bases lay between the germline ends. This CDR3 is 15 amino acids long. CDR3 residues: CASSVDRFITGELFF. DNA for the CDR3: TGTGCCAGCAGCGTAGACCGATTCATCACCGGGGAGCTGTTTTTT. The full variable domain, its missing parts supplied by reference TRBV9 and TRBJ2-2, is DSGVTQTPKHLITATGQRVTLRCSPRSGDLSVYWYQQSLDQGLQFLIQYYNGEERAKGNILERFSAQQFPDLHSELNLSSLELGDSALYFCASSVDRFITGELFFGEGSRLTVL.

This rearrangement joins TRBV28 to TRBJ2-1, with D possibly being TRBD2 (6 bases). Trimming removed 2 bases from V and 7 bases from J, with 12 bases in between. The CDR3 totals 14 residues. Germline assignment: CDR1 MDHEN and CDR2 SYDVKM. CDR3 DNA sequence: TGTGCCAGCAGTTTACGGGAGCAGCCGAATGAGCAGTTCTTC. Translating it yields CASSLREQPNEQFF.

The chain couples TRBV7-9 to TRBJ2-2; no definite D call. The CDR3 is 14 amino acids. CDR1 SEHNR and CDR2 FQNEAQ come from the germline V gene (reference sequence). Trimming shortened V by 1 base and J by 4 bases, and 7 bases separated the two germline ends. CDR3 residues: CASSLGSPTGELFF. In nucleotides, the CDR3 is TGTGCCAGCAGCTTAGGGAGCCCCACCGGGGAGCTGTTTTTT.

V usage is TRBV5-1 and J usage is TRBJ2-3; perhaps TRBD2 as D (6 bases). The CDR3 contains 15 residues. V was clipped by 5 bases and J by 0 bases, with 13 bases between them. Germline CDR1 and CDR2: SGHRS and YFSETQ. Here the CDR3 DNA reads TGCGCCAGCAGTTTAGCGGAGTTTAGCACAGATACGCAGTATTTT. This translates into CASSLAEFSTDTQYF.

The V and J genes are TRBV9 and TRBJ2-7; TRBD2 agrees at 11 bases. Losses at the gene ends were 3 bases for V and 4 bases for J; bases not matched to a gene: 9. The germline V gene has CDR1 SGDLS and CDR2 YYNGEE. CDR3 length equals 16 residues. The CDR3 nucleotides read TGTGCCAGCAGCGCACAGACGGGACTAGCGGCTTACGAGCAGTACTTC. It specifies CASSAQTGLAAYEQYF.

V and J are TRBV7-8 and TRBJ2-7, with 12 bases aligning to TRBD2. CDR1 and CDR2 from the germline V gene are SGHVS and FQNEAQ. Germline trimming cut 5 bases from V and 5 bases from J; bases unmatched to any gene: 10. This CDR3 has 16 amino acids. The CDR3 nucleotides read TGTGCCAGCAGCGGACATTCTAGCGGGGGGGTTCACGAGCAGTACTTC. Translating gives CASSGHSSGGVHEQYF.

This sequence joins TRBV11-2 and TRBJ2-5; D gene uncertain. V lost 5 bases and J lost 5, with 9 bases in between. Germline values: CDR1 SGHAT, CDR2 FQNNGV. The CDR3 loop spans 12 amino acids. Written as DNA, the CDR3 is TGTGCCAGCAGCAATAGTGACGAGACCCAGTACTTC. It specifies CASSNSDETQYF.